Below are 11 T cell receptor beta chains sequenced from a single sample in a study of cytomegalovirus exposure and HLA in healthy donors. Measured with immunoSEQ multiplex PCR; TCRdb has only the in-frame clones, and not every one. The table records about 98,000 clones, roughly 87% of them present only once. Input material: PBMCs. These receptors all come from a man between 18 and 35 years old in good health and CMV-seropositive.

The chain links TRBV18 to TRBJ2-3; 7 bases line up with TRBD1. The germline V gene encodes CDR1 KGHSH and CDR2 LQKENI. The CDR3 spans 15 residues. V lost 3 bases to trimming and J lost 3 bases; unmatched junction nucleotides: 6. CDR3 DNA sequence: TGTGCCAGCTCACCCAGACAGGGTAGAACAGATACGCAGTATTTT. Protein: CASSPRQGRTDTQYF.

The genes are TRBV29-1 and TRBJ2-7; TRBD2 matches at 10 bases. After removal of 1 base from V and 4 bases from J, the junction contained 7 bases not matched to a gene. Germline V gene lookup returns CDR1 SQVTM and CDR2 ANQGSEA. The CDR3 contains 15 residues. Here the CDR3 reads CSVEVASGRVYEQYF. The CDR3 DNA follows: TGCAGCGTTGAAGTTGCTAGCGGGAGAGTTTACGAGCAGTACTTC.

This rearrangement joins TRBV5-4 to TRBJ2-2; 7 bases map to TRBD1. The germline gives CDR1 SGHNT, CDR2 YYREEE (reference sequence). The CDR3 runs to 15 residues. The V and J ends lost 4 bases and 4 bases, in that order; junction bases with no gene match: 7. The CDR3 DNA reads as TGTGCCAGCAGCCTTCGACAGGGAAGCACCGGGGAGCTGTTTTTT. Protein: CASSLRQGSTGELFF. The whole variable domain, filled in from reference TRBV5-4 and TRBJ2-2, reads ETGVTQSPTHLIKTRGQQVTLRCSSQSGHNTVSWYQQALGQGPQFIFQYYREEENGRGNFPPRFSGLQFPNYSSELNVNALELDDSALYLCASSLRQGSTGELFFGEGSRLTVL.

The CDR3 protein is CASSPYSGTGTDTQYF. Here the CDR3 DNA reads TGTGCCAGCTCACCATATTCTGGGACTGGCACAGATACGCAGTATTTT. V gene TRBV18 combines with J gene TRBJ2-3; D is perhaps TRBD2 (6 bases). Trimming left V 2 bases short and J 1 base short, with 13 bases between. The CDR3 is 16 amino acids. CDR1 and CDR2 from the germline V gene are KGHSH and LQKENI.

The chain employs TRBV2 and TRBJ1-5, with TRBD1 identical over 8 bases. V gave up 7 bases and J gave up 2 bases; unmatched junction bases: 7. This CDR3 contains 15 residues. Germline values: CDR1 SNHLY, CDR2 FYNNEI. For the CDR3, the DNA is TGTGCCAGCAAACAGGGGGAATTTGGCAATCAGCCCCAGCATTTT. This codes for CASKQGEFGNQPQHF.

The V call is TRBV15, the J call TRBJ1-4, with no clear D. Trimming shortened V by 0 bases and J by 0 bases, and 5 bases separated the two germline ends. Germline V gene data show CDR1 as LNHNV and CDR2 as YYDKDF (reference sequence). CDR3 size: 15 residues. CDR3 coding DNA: TGTGCCACCAGCAGAGATCGCGCAACTAATGAAAAACTGTTTTTT. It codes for CATSRDRATNEKLFF.

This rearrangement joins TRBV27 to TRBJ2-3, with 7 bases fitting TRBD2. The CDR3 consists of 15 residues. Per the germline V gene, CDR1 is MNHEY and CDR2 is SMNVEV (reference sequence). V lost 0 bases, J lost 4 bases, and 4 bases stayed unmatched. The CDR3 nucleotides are TGTGCCAGCAGTTTATCCTCTGGGAGGGCAGATACGCAGTATTTT. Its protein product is CASSLSSGRADTQYF.

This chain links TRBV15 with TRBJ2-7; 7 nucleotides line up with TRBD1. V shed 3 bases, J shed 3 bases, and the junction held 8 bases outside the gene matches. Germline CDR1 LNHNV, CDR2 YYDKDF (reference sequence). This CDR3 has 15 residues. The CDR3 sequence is CATSRYRGADYEQYF. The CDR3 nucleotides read TGTGCCACCAGCAGGTACAGGGGCGCTGACTACGAGCAGTACTTC.

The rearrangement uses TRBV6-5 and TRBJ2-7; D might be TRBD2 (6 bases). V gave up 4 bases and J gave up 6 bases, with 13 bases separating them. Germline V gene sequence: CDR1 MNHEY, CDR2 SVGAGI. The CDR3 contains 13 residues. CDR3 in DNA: TGTGCCAGCAGTTTCAATGGACTACGCGAGCAGTACTTC. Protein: CASSFNGLREQYF.

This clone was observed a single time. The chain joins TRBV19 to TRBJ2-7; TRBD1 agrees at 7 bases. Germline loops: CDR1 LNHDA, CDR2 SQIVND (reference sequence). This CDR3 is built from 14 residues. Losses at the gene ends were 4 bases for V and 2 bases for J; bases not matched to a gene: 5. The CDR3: CASSTQTGTYEQYF. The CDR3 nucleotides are TGTGCCAGTAGTACCCAGACAGGGACCTACGAGCAGTACTTC.

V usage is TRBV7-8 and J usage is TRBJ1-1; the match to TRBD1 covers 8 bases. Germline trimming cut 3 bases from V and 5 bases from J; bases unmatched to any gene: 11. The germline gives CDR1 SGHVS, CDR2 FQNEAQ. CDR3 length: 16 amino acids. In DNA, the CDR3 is TGTGCCAGCAGCTTCTCTGGACAGGGATATTGGACTGAAGCTTTCTTT. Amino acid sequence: CASSFSGQGYWTEAFF.